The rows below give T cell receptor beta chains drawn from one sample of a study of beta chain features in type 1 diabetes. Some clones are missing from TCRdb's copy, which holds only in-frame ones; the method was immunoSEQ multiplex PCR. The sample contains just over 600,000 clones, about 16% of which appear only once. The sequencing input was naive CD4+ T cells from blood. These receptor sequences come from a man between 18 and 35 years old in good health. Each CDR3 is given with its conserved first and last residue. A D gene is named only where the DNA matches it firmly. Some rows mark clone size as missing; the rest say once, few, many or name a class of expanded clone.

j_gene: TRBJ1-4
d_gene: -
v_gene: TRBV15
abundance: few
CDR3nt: TGTGCCACCAGCAGAGTAGGGGATGTCGGTGAAAAACTGTTTTTT
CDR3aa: CATSRVGDVGEKLFF

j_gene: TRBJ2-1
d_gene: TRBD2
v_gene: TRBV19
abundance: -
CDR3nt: TGTGCCAGTAGTTCGGCTAGCGGGGGGGCTTTGTATGAGCAGTTCTTC
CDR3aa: CASSSASGGALYEQFF

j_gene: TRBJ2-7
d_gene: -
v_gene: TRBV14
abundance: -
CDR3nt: TGTGCCAGCAGCCAAAGCGGCCCTCGCACCTACGAGCAGTACTTC
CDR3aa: CASSQSGPRTYEQYF

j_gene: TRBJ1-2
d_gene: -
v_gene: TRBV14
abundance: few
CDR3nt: TGTGCCAGCAGCCAAATTCAGGGCGGCTACACCTTC
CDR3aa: CASSQIQGGYTF

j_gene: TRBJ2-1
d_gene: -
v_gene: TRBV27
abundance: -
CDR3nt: TGTGCCAGCAGCATAGCCCGACCGACAGGTTCGAGCTCCTACAATGAGCAGTTCTTC
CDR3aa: CASSIARPTGSSSYNEQFF

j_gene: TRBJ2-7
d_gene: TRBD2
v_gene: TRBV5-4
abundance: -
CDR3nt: TGTGCCAGCAGCCCGACTAGCGAGACCTACGAGCAGTACTTC
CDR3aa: CASSPTSETYEQYF

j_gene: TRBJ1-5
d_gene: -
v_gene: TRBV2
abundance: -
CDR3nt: TGTGCCAGCAGTGAAGGCCTGATCTTATATCAGCCCCAGCATTTT
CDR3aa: CASSEGLILYQPQHF

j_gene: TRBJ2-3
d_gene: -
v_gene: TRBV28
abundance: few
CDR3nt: TGTGCCAGCAGTTTATACTGGGGAAATACCGAAGATACGCAGTATTTT
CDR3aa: CASSLYWGNTEDTQYF

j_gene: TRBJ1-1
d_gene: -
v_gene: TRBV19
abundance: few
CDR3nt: TGTGCCAGTAGTATCAAGGGGGGAACGAACACTGAAGCTTTCTTT
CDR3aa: CASSIKGGTNTEAFF

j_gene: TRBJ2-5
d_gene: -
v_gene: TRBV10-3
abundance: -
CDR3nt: TGTGCCATCAGTGAGTCGACGTGGACGGCGCAAGAGACCCAGTACTTC
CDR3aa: CAISESTWTAQETQYF

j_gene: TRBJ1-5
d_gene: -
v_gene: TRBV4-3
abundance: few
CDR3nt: TGCGCCAGCAGCCAAGATGGGGCAGGGGAGCAGCCCCAGCATTTT
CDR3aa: CASSQDGAGEQPQHF

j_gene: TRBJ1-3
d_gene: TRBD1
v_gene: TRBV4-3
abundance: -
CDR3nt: TGCGCCAGCAGCCAAGGCAGGGGGCTGGGAAACACCATATATTTT
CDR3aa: CASSQGRGLGNTIYF

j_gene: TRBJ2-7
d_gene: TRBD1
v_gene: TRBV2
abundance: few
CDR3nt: TGTGCCACCGAGGGACAGGGTTTAGTGGTTGGCGAGCAGTACTTC
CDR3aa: CATEGQGLVVGEQYF

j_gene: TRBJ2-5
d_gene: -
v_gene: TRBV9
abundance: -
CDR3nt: TGTGCCAGCAGCCCAAGCCTAATAGAGACCCAGTACTTC
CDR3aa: CASSPSLIETQYF

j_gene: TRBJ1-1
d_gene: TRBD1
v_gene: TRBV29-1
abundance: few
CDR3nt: TGCAGCGTAAACAGGGGGAACACTGAAGCTTTCTTT
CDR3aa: CSVNRGNTEAFF

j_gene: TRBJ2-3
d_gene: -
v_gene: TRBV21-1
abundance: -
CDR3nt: TGTGCCAGCAGTTCACAGGGATCTGCTGGTTTT
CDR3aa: CASSSQGSAGF

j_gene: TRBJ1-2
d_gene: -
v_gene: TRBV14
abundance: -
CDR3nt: TGTGCCAGCACCAGGACCGGGAGGGGACTCTATGGCTACACCTTC
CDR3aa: CASTRTGRGLYGYTF

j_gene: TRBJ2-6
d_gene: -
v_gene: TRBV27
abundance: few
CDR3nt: TGTGCCAGCAGTTTAGCCTCGTTCGGGGCCAACGTCCTGACTTTC
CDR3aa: CASSLASFGANVLTF

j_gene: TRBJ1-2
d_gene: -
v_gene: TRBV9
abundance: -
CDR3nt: TGTGCCAGCAGCGTACTCCCCGGCTATGGCTACACCTTC
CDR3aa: CASSVLPGYGYTF

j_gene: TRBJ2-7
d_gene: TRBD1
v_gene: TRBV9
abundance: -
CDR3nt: TGTGCCAGCAGCGAGGGGGCGGGCAGGACTTACGAGCAGTACTTC
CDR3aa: CASSEGAGRTYEQYF

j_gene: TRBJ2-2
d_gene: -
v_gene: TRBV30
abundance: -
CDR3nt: TGTGCCTGGAGTCGGGGGGCAAACACCGGGGAGCTGTTTTTT
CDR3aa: CAWSRGANTGELFF

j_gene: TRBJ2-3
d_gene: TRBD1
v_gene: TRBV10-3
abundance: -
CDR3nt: TGTGCCATCAGTACCCAGGGGACAGGGGTAGATACGCAGTATTTT
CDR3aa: CAISTQGTGVDTQYF

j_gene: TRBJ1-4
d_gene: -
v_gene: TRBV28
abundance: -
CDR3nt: TGTGCCAGCAGTCCGCCGGGACCCGGGGTGGGAGAAAAACTGTTTTTT
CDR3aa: CASSPPGPGVGEKLFF

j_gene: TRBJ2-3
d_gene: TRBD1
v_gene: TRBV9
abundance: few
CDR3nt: TGTGCCAGCAGCCCAAAGCGACAGGGTGTGGGCACAGATACGCAGTATTTT
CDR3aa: CASSPKRQGVGTDTQYF

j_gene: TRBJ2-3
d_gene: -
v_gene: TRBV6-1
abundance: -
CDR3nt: TGTGCCAGCAGTGAACAAGCGGGACAGTGGAACACAGATACGCAGTATTTT
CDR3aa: CASSEQAGQWNTDTQYF

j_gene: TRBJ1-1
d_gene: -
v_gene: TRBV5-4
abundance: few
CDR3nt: TGTGCCAGCAGCTCGGGGGCAGCACGAATGAACACTGAAGCTTTCTTT
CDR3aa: CASSSGAARMNTEAFF

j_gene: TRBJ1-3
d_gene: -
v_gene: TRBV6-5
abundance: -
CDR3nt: TGTGCCAGCAGTCTCGGGACAAACCAGAGGAACACCATATATTTT
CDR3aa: CASSLGTNQRNTIYF

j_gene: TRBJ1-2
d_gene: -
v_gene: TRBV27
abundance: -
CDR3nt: TGTGCCAGCAGTTTCGCACACTATTCTAACTATGGCTACACCTTC
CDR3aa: CASSFAHYSNYGYTF

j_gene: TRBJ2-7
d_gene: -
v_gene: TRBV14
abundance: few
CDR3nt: TGTGCCAGCAGCCAAGAGTCGCACGAGCAGTACTTC
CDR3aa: CASSQESHEQYF

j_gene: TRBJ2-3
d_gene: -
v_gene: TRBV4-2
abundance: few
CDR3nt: TGTGCCAGCAGCCAAGAAGGCAACACAGATACGCAGTATTTT
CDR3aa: CASSQEGNTDTQYF

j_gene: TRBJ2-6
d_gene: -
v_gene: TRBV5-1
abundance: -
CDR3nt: TGCGCCAGCAGCTTGGGAGGCAGCCATGGCTCTGGGGCCAACGTCCTGACTTTC
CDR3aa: CASSLGGSHGSGANVLTF